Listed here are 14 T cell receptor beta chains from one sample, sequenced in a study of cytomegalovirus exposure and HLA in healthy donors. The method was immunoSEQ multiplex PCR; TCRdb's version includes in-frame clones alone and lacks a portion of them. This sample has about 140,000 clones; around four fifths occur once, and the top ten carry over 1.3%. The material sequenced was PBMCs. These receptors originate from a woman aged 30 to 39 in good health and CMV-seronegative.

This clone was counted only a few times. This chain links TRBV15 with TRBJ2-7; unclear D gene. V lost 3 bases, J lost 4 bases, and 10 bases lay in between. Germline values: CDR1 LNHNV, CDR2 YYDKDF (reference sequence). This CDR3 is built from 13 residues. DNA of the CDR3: TGTGCCACCAGCAGTCCGGGTTGGTACGAGCAGTACTTC. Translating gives CATSSPGWYEQYF.

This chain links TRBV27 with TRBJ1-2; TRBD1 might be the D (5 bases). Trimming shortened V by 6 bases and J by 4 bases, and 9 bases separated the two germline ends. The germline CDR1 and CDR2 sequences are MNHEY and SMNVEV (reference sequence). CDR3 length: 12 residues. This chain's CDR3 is CASRRQTYGYTF. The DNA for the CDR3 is TGTGCCAGCAGGAGACAGACCTATGGCTACACCTTC.

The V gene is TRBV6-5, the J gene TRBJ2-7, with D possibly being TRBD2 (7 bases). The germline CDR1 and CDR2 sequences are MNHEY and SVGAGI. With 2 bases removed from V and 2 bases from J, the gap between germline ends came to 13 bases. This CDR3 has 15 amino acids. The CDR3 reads CASSYGGDTTYEQYF. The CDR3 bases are TGTGCCAGCAGTTACGGGGGGGACACAACCTACGAGCAGTACTTC.

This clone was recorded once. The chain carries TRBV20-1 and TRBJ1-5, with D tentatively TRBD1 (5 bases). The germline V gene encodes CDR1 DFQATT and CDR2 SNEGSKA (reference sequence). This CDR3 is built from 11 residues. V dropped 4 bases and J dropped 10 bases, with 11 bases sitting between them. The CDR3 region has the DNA TGCAGTGCTAAACTCAGGGTTCCCCAGCATTTT. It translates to CSAKLRVPQHF.

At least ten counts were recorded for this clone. The DNA of the CDR3 is TGCGCCAGCAGCATAGGACAGGGTAGGAGCTATGGCTACACCTTC. This encodes CASSIGQGRSYGYTF. The chain employs TRBV5-1 and TRBJ1-2, with TRBD1 matching over 8 bases. The CDR3 has 15 residues. The V gene end was trimmed by 4 bases and the J gene end by 4 bases; junction bases not matched to a gene: 9. Germline values: CDR1 SGHRS, CDR2 YFSETQ.

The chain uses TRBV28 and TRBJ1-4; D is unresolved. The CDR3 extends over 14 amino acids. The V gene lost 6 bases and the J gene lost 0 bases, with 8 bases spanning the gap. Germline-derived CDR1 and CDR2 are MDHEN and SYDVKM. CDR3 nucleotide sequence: TGTGCCAGCAGAACCCCAGCAACTAATGAAAAACTGTTTTTT. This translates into CASRTPATNEKLFF.

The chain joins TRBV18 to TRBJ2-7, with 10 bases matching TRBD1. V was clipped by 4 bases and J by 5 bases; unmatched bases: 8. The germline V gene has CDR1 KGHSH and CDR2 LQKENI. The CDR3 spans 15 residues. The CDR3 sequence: CASSLTGQGMDEQYF. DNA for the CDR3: TGTGCCAGCTCACTCACGGGACAGGGGATGGACGAGCAGTACTTC. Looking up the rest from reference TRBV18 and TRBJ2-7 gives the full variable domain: NAGVMQNPRHLVRRRGQEARLRCSPMKGHSHVYWYRQLPEEGLKFMVYLQKENIIDESGMPKERFSAEFPKEGPSILRIQQVVRGDSAAYFCASSLTGQGMDEQYFGPGTRLTVT.

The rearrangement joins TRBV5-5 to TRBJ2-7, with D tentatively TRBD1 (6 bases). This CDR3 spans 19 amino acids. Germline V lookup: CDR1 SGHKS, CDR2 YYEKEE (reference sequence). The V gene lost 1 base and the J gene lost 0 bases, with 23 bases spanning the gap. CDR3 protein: CASSLKRMGTGTYSYEQYF. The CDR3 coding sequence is TGTGCCAGCAGCTTGAAGAGAATGGGCACAGGGACCTACTCCTACGAGCAGTACTTC.

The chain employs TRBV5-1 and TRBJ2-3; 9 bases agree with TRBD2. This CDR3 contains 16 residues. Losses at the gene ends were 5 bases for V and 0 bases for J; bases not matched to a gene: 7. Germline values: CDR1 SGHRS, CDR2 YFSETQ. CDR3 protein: CASRPRLAASTDTQYF. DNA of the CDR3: TGCGCCAGCAGACCAAGACTAGCGGCTAGCACAGATACGCAGTATTTT.

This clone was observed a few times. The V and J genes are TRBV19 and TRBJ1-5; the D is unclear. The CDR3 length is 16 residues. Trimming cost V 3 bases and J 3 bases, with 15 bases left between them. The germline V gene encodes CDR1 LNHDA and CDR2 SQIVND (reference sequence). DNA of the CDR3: TGTGCCAGTAGTATTTCCCTCCAGGCAGCCAATCAGCCCCAGCATTTT. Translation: CASSISLQAANQPQHF.

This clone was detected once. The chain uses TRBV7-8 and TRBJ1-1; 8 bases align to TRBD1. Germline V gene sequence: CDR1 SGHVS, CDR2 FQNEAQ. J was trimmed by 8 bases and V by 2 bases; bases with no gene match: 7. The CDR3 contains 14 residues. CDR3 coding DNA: TGTGCCAGCAGCTTAAAACAGGGGGTAAAAGAAGCTTTCTTT. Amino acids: CASSLKQGVKEAFF.

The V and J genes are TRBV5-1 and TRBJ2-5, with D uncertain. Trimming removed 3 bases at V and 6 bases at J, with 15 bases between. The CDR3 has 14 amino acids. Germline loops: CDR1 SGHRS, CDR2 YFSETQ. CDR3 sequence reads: CASSSAVIVKTQYF. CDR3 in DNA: TGCGCCAGCAGCTCCGCAGTTATCGTGAAGACCCAGTACTTC.

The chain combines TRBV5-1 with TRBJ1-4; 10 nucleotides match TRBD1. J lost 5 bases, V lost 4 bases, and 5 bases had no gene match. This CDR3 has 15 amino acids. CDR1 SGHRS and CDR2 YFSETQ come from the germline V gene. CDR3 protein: CASSPDRGLNEKLFF. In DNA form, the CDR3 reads TGCGCCAGCAGCCCAGACAGGGGGCTGAATGAAAAACTGTTTTTT.

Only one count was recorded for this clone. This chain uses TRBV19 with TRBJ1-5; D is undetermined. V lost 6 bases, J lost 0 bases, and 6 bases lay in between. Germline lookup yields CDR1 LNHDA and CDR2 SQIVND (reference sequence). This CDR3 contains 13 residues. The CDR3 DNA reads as TGTGCCAGTAGGAACAGTAGCAATCAGCCCCAGCATTTT. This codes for CASRNSSNQPQHF.